This is a list of T cell receptor beta chains from one sample in a study of post-analysis software for immune sequencing data. TCRdb itself ran the PCR reads through MiXCR, one entry per CDR3 protein. In the table there are around 200,000 distinct CDR3 sequences, around 30% of which are singletons. What was sequenced was blood. These receptors came from a girl under 18 with multiple sclerosis. CDR3s leave out the opening cysteine and the closing phenylalanine or tryptophan. The order of the fields is V gene, J gene, CDR3 length, CDR3 protein.

v_call: TRBV5-1; j_call: TRBJ2-1; cdr3_length: 10; cdr3_aa: ASSRTYNEQF
v_call: TRBV28; j_call: TRBJ2-7; cdr3_length: 16; cdr3_aa: ASSLVGLAGGHSYEQY
v_call: TRBV19; j_call: TRBJ2-7; cdr3_length: 11; cdr3_aa: AAARGLDYEQY
v_call: TRBV28; j_call: TRBJ2-5; cdr3_length: 14; cdr3_aa: ASSLAGTGFQETQY
v_call: TRBV6-1; j_call: TRBJ1-4; cdr3_length: 13; cdr3_aa: ASSDTRGTNEKLF
v_call: TRBV6-5; j_call: TRBJ2-5; cdr3_length: 11; cdr3_aa: ASSKQGRETQY
v_call: TRBV20-1; j_call: TRBJ2-3; cdr3_length: 15; cdr3_aa: SATPGTGGAGRDTQY
v_call: TRBV14; j_call: TRBJ2-1; cdr3_length: 14; cdr3_aa: ASSQWAGGSYNEQF
v_call: TRBV20-1; j_call: TRBJ2-1; cdr3_length: 10; cdr3_aa: SARGGLGRQF
v_call: TRBV7-8; j_call: TRBJ1-5; cdr3_length: 10; cdr3_aa: ASSYDRGPQH